The 3 T cell receptor beta chains in this list originate from one sample, sequenced in a study of vaccination effects on CD4 cells after COVID-19. Within the ViraFEST assay, antigen-specific CD4+ T cells underwent expansion with viral peptide pools prior to sequencing. The culture ran for about 11 days, and then CD4+ T cells were isolated. Participants received two doses of either the BNT162b2 or mRNA-1273 vaccine. Their antigens remain unidentified. Generated by immunoSEQ multiplex PCR, the TCRdb table keeps only in-frame clones and is missing some. The sample has just under 30,000 clones; 74% are singletons. The sample in question was CD4+ T cells from PBMCs cultured with HCoV-OC43 spike peptides, obtained after COVID-19 vaccination. Subset indicated: HCoV-OC43 spike overlapping peptide pool stimulation. The receptor source for this set is a human donor who received a COVID-19 vaccine.

The V gene is TRBV19, the J gene TRBJ2-7; tentative D call: TRBD2 (6 bases). CDR1 and CDR2 (germline): LNHDA, SQIVND (reference sequence). Trimming cost V 6 bases and J 4 bases, with 10 bases left between them. This CDR3 comprises 12 residues. CDR3 DNA sequence: TGTGCCAGTAGCGGGGGTGGGTACGAGCAGTACTTC. It is translated as CASSGGGYEQYF. Drawing the rest from reference TRBV19 and TRBJ2-7, the complete variable domain is DGGITQSPKYLFRKEGQNVTLSCEQNLNHDAMYWYRQDPGQGLRLIYYSQIVNDFQKGDIAEGYSVSREKKESFPLTVTSAQKNPTAFYLCASSGGGYEQYFGPGTRLTVT.

The chain combines TRBV19 with TRBJ1-3, with D unclear. Germline assignment: CDR1 LNHDA and CDR2 SQIVND (reference sequence). This CDR3 is 16 amino acids long. Trimming took off 9 bases at V and 0 bases at J, with 18 bases between the two ends. The CDR3 is CASQENVRDSGNTIYF. In nucleotides, the CDR3 is TGTGCCAGCCAAGAAAATGTCCGGGACTCTGGAAACACCATATATTTT.

This clone was found once. This chain joins TRBV5-1 and TRBJ2-5, with D perhaps TRBD1 (5 bases). CDR3 length: 16 amino acids. Germline CDR1 SGHRS, CDR2 YFSETQ. V was clipped by 4 bases and J by 2 bases, with 18 bases between them. The CDR3 reads CASSRWTTVLQETQYF. CDR3 coding DNA: TGCGCCAGCAGCCGTTGGACGACAGTGCTTCAAGAGACCCAGTACTTC.